The 19 T cell receptor beta chains listed next were all sequenced from one sample in a study of CD8 T cells in ankylosing spondylitis (TCRdb year 2017). Receptors were amplified or captured by 5' RACE. The instrument given in TCRdb is Illumina HiSeq 2500. TCRdb reran the public reads through fastp at Q25 and MiXCR, keeping productive beta chains. When rows share a CDR3 protein, they turn into one entry using the most common DNA and genes. The sample table contains some 90,000 distinct CDR3 sequences; only one count was recorded for 27% of them. In total, the top ten clones hold roughly three fifths of the sample. What was sequenced was blood, either unsorted or a sorted T cell fraction (not recorded which). The origin of the receptors is a male donor with ankylosing spondylitis or in good health (not recorded which).

The chain recombines TRBV7-3 with TRBJ1-1, with 7 bases matching TRBD1. The CDR3 totals 13 residues. Trimming cost V 2 bases and J 11 bases; bases outside gene matches: 8. The V gene's germline CDR1 is SGHTA and CDR2 FQGTGA. CDR3 sequence reads: CASSLRQGVRAFF. The CDR3 DNA reads as TGTGCCAGCAGCTTACGACAGGGTGTGCGCGCTTTCTTT.

The chain joins TRBV20-1 to TRBJ2-3; 10 bases line up with TRBD2. Germline V gene sequence: CDR1 DFQATT, CDR2 SNEGSKA (reference sequence). This CDR3 contains 16 residues. Trimming at V came to 0 bases and at J to 6 bases, leaving 9 bases not matched to a gene. CDR3 sequence reads: CSARDRSGRAHDTQYF. The CDR3, as DNA: TGCAGTGCTAGAGATCGCAGCGGGAGGGCCCATGATACGCAGTATTTT.

This clonotype was picked up a small number of times. The genes are TRBV29-1 and TRBJ1-1; D ambiguous. The CDR3 length is 11 residues. From germline, CDR1 is SQVTM and CDR2 ANQGSEA. V gave up 4 bases and J gave up 4 bases, with 7 bases separating them. DNA of the CDR3: TGCAGCGTTGTCGAGGTCACTGAAGCTTTCTTT. This gives the protein CSVVEVTEAFF. Variable domain in full (rest from reference TRBV29-1 and TRBJ1-1): SAVISQKPSRDICQRGTSLTIQCQVDSQVTMMFWYRQQPGQSLTLIATANQGSEATYESGFVIDKFPISRPNLTFSTLTVSNMSPEDSSIYLCSVVEVTEAFFGQGTRLTVV.

This clonotype has more than one count but fewer than ten. The chain employs TRBV5-1 and TRBJ2-3; TRBD1 matches at 9 bases. This CDR3 is built from 16 residues. V was clipped by 7 bases and J by 2 bases; unmatched bases: 11. Germline V gene lookup returns CDR1 SGHRS and CDR2 YFSETQ. The CDR3 DNA is TGCGCCAGCGATATGACCGGGACAGGGAACACAGATACGCAGTATTTT. Translation: CASDMTGTGNTDTQYF.

This clonotype is judged medium-sized (0.01 to 0.1%). The chain couples TRBV6-5 to TRBJ2-3; D gene ambiguous. The germline gives CDR1 MNHEY, CDR2 SVGAGI. This CDR3 region has 14 residues. Trimming took 5 bases from V and 5 from J, leaving 14 bases between them. CDR3 amino acids: CASSNTGPLDTQYF. CDR3 coding DNA: TGTGCCAGCAGTAATACCGGGCCCCTAGATACGCAGTATTTT.

The CDR3 DNA reads TGTGCCAGCAGTGATCGAGCGGGGGGTACAGATACGCAGTATTTT. Translating gives CASSDRAGGTDTQYF. The rearrangement links TRBV6-1 to TRBJ2-3; TRBD2 matches 9 bases. Unmatched junction bases numbered 4, after V lost 3 bases and J lost 3 bases. Per germline, CDR1 MNHNS and CDR2 SASEGT. This CDR3 is 15 amino acids long.

This sequence joins TRBV6-6 and TRBJ2-7; no clear D. The germline gives CDR1 MNHNY, CDR2 SVGAGI (reference sequence). The CDR3 is 12 residues long. The germline V and J ends were trimmed by 7 bases and 3 bases, with 10 bases remaining between them. CDR3 in amino acids: CASTKLGYEQYF. The DNA for the CDR3 is TGTGCCAGCACCAAACTTGGCTACGAGCAGTACTTC.

The chain has TRBV7-3 and TRBJ2-1, with D perhaps matching TRBD2 (6 bases). V was shortened by 2 bases and J by 6 bases, with 14 bases between the two germline ends. The CDR3 is 15 residues long. Germline-derived CDR1 and CDR2 are SGHTA and FQGTGA. The CDR3 region is CASSLAMGTFNEQFF. Written as DNA, the CDR3 is TGTGCCAGCAGCTTAGCGATGGGGACTTTCAATGAGCAGTTCTTC.

The J gene is TRBJ2-1, the V gene TRBV2, with a possible D match to TRBD1 (6 bases). The ends were cut back, 10 bases at V and 6 bases at J, with 10 bases in the middle. CDR3 length equals 11 residues. Looked up from germline, CDR1 is SNHLY and CDR2 is FYNNEI. The CDR3 loop is CATKTGNEQFF. In DNA form, the CDR3 reads TGTGCCACCAAGACAGGCAATGAGCAGTTCTTC.

This clonotype appeared a few times. The CDR3 is CASSPRAGLRGELFF. The CDR3 DNA follows: TGTGCCAGCAGCCCCCGAGCAGGATTGCGCGGGGAGCTGTTTTTT. The V gene is TRBV7-3, the J gene TRBJ2-2; no reliable D call. The CDR3 length is 15 residues. V lost 5 bases, J lost 7 bases, and 17 bases lay in between. From germline, CDR1 is SGHTA and CDR2 FQGTGA.

On this clonotype itself: This may come from a read error, since a much larger clone is one base off. CDR3 sequence reads: CASSLRRGQFF. The CDR3 bases are TGTGCCAGCAGTTTGCGTAGGGGGCAGTTCTTC. V and J are TRBV12-3 or TRBV12-4 and TRBJ2-1; tentative D call: TRBD1 (5 bases). V gave up 3 bases and J gave up 12 bases, with 9 bases separating them. The CDR3 extends over 11 amino acids.

The rearrangement links TRBV29-1 to TRBJ2-7, with D perhaps matching TRBD1 (5 bases). Per the germline V gene, CDR1 is SQVTM and CDR2 is ANQGSEA. The CDR3 runs to 12 residues. Trimming stripped 3 bases from V and 5 bases from J, with 11 bases between. The CDR3 protein is CSVDRQGDEQYF. DNA for the CDR3: TGCAGCGTTGATCGGCAGGGTGACGAGCAGTACTTC.

The chain has TRBV29-1 and TRBJ2-4; D may correspond to TRBD1 or TRBD2 (5 bases each). Trimming took 2 bases from V and 5 from J, leaving 22 bases between them. Germline CDR1 and CDR2: SQVTM and ANQGSEA. The CDR3 spans 17 residues. The CDR3 nucleotides read TGCAGCGTTGAACACCACCCGGACATCCTCGGGGAAAACATTCAGTACTTC. Translation gives CSVEHHPDILGENIQYF.

This clonotype was counted a few times. V usage is TRBV6-4 and J usage is TRBJ2-1, with 10 bases fitting TRBD2. The CDR3 is made up of 15 amino acids. With V trimmed by 9 bases and J by 5 bases, 10 bases remained unmatched. Germline V lookup: CDR1 MRHNA, CDR2 SNTAGT. The CDR3 nucleotides read TGTGCCAGTTCTAGTAGCGGGAGGAAGAACAATGAGCAGTTCTTC. It yields the protein CASSSSGRKNNEQFF.

The rearrangement links TRBV5-1 to TRBJ2-5, with D unresolved. This CDR3 has 15 amino acids. Germline-derived CDR1 and CDR2 are SGHRS and YFSETQ. V lost 4 bases, J lost 5 bases, and 18 bases lay in between. DNA for the CDR3: TGCGCCAGCAGCCCGGGTAGCCTCCTGCGGGAGACCCAGTACTTC. Encoded protein: CASSPGSLLRETQYF.

This clonotype was seen ten or more times. The chain joins TRBV11-1 to TRBJ2-3; the match to TRBD2 covers 10 bases. The CDR3 totals 16 residues. Trimming took 3 bases from V and 1 from J; bases not matched to a gene: 4. CDR1 and CDR2 from the germline V gene are SGHAT and FQDESV (reference sequence). The CDR3 DNA sequence: TGTGCCAGCAGCTTTCGGACTAGCGGAGGCACAGATACGCAGTATTTT. Amino acids: CASSFRTSGGTDTQYF.

This clonotype was detected only a few times. The rearrangement uses TRBV19 and TRBJ2-3, with TRBD2 matching over 9 bases. Per germline, CDR1 LNHDA and CDR2 SQIVND (reference sequence). The CDR3 length is 15 residues. With 5 bases clipped from V and 2 bases from J, the junction kept 5 bases outside the gene matches. DNA for the CDR3: TGTGCCAGTAGTCCTAGCGGGACCCCCACAGATACGCAGTATTTT. This translates into CASSPSGTPTDTQYF.

This rearrangement joins TRBV20-1 to TRBJ2-3; TRBD1 matches 7 bases. Per germline, CDR1 DFQATT and CDR2 SNEGSKA (reference sequence). V gave up 6 bases and J gave up 11 bases; unmatched junction bases: 17. The CDR3 spans 14 residues. DNA for the CDR3: TGCAGTGCCCGCCAAGTCGAAGGGGGCCGGGTGCAGTATTTT. As protein: CSARQVEGGRVQYF.

This clonotype was seen only a few times. V gene TRBV6-5 combines with J gene TRBJ1-6; tentatively, D is TRBD1 (6 bases). The length of the CDR3 is 12 residues. Trimming cost V 6 bases and J 11 bases, with 11 bases left between them. CDR1 is MNHEY, CDR2 SVGAGI, per germline. CDR3: CASSNRVPPLHF. The CDR3 bases are TGTGCCAGCAGCAACAGGGTTCCACCCCTCCACTTT.